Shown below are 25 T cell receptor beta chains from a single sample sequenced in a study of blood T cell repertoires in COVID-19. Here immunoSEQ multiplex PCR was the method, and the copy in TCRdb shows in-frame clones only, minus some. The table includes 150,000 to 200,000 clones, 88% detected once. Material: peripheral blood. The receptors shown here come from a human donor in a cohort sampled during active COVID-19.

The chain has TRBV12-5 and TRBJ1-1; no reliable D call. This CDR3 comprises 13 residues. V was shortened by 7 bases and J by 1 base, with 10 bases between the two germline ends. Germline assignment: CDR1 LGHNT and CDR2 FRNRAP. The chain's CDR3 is CASVEGTNTEAFF. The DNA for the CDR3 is TGTGCTAGTGTTGAGGGTACGAACACTGAAGCTTTCTTT.

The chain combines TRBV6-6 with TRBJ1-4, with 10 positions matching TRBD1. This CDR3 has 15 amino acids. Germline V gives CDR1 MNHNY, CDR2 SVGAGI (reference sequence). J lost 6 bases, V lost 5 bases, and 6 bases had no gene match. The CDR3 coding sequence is TGTGCCAGCAGTCCCCCGGGACAGGGGTATGAAAAACTGTTTTTT. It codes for CASSPPGQGYEKLFF.

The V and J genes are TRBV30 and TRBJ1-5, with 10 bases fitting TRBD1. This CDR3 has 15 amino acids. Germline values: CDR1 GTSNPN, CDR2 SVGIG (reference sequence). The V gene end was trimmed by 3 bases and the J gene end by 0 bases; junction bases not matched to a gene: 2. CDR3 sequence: CAWSRTGGSNQPQHF. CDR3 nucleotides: TGTGCCTGGAGCAGGACAGGGGGTAGCAATCAGCCCCAGCATTTT.

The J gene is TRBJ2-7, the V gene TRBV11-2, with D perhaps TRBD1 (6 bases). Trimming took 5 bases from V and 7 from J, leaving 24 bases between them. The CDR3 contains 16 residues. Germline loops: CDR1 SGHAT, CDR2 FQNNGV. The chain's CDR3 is CASSPTPGQSYREQYF. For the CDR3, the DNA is TGTGCCAGCAGCCCGACACCGGGACAATCTTATAGGGAGCAGTACTTC. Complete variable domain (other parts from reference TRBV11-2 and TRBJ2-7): EAGVAQSPRYKIIEKRQSVAFWCNPISGHATLYWYQQILGQGPKLLIQFQNNGVVDDSQLPKDRFSAERLKGVDSTLKIQPAKLEDSAVYLCASSPTPGQSYREQYFGPGTRLTVT.

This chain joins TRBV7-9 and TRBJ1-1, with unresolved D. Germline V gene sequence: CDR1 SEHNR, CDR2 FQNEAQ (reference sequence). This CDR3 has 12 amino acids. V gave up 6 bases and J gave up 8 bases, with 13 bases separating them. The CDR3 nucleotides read TGTGCCAGCAGTATTACAGAGACGGAAGCTTTCTTT. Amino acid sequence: CASSITETEAFF. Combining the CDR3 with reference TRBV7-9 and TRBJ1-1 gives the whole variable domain DTGVSQNPRHKITKRGQNVTFRCDPISEHNRLYWYRQTLGQGPEFLTYFQNEAQLEKSRLLSDRFSAERPKGSFSTLEIQRTEQGDSAMYLCASSITETEAFFGQGTRLTVV.

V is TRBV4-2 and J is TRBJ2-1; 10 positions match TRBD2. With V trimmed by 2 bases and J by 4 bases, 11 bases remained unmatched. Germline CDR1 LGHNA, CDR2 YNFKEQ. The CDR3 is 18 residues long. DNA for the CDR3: TGTGCCAGCAGCCAAAAAGGGGCTAGCGGGAGCGCATACAATGAGCAGTTCTTC. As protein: CASSQKGASGSAYNEQFF.

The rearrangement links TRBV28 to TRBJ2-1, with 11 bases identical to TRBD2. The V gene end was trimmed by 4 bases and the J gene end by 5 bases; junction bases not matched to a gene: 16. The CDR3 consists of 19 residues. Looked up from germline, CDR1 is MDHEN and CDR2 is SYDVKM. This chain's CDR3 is CASSSSPRALAGGHNEQFF. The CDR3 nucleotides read TGTGCCAGCAGTTCCAGTCCCCGGGCCCTAGCGGGAGGACACAATGAGCAGTTCTTC.

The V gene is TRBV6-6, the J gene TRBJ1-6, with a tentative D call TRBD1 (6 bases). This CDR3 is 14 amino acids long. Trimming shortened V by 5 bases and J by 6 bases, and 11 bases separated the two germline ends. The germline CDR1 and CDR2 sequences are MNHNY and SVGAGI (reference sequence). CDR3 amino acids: CASSQQGSNSPLHF. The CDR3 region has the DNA TGTGCCAGCAGTCAACAGGGTAGTAATTCACCCCTCCACTTT.

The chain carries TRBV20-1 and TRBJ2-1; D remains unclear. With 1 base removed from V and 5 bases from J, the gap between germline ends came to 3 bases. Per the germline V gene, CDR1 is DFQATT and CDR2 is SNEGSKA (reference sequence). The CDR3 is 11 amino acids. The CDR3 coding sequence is TGCAGTGCTAGAGGAGACAATGAGCAGTTCTTC. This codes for CSARGDNEQFF.

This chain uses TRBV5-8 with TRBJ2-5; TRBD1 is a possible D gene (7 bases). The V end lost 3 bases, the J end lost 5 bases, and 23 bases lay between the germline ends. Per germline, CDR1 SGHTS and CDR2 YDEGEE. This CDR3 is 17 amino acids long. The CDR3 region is CASSYRFPGGFQETQYF. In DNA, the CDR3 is TGTGCCAGCAGCTATCGGTTCCCAGGGGGGTTCCAGGAGACCCAGTACTTC.

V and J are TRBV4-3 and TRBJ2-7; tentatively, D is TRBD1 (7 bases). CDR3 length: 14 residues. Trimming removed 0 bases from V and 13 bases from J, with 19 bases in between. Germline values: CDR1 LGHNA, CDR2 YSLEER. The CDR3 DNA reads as TGCGCCAGCAGCCAAGATTCCGTCTCAGGGGGGTCCTACTTC. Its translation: CASSQDSVSGGSYF.

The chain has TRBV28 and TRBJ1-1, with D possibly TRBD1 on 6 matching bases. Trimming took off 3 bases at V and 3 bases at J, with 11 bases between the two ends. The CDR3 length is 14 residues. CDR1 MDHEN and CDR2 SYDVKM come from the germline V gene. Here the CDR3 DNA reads TGTGCCAGCAGTTTGAGGGGGGGGTACACTGAAGCTTTCTTT. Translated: CASSLRGGYTEAFF.

As DNA, the CDR3 is TGTGCCAGCTCACCAGGGACAGGGGGTTTGGCTAATGAAAAACTGTTTTTT. Amino acid sequence: CASSPGTGGLANEKLFF. This rearrangement joins TRBV18 to TRBJ1-4; 11 bases are a match to TRBD1. The CDR3 loop spans 17 amino acids. Per the germline V gene, CDR1 is KGHSH and CDR2 is LQKENI. J gave up 3 bases and V 2 bases, and 5 bases lay outside the gene matches.

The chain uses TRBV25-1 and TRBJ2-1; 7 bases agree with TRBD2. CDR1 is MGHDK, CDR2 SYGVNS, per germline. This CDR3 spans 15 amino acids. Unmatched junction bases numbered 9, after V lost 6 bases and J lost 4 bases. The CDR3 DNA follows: TGTGCCAGCAGCCTACTTGGTAGCGGGTACAATGAGCAGTTCTTC. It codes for CASSLLGSGYNEQFF.

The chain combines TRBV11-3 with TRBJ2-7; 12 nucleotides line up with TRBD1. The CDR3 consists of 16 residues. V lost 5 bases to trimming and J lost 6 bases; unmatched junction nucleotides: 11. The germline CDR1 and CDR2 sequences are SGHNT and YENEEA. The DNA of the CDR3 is TGTGCCAGCAGCCCGGGGGGGACAGGGGGCCTAAGCGAGCAGTACTTC. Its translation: CASSPGGTGGLSEQYF. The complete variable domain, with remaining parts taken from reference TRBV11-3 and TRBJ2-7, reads EAGVVQSPRYKIIEKKQPVAFWCNPISGHNTLYWYLQNLGQGPELLIRYENEEAVDDSQLPKDRFSAERLKGVDSTLKIQPAELGDSAVYLCASSPGGTGGLSEQYFGPGTRLTVT.

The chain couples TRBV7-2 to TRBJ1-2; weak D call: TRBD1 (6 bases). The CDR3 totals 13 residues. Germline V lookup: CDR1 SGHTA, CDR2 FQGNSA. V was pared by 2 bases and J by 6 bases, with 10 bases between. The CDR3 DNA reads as TGTGCCAGCAGCTTACAGGGGCGGGATGGCTACACCTTC. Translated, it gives CASSLQGRDGYTF.

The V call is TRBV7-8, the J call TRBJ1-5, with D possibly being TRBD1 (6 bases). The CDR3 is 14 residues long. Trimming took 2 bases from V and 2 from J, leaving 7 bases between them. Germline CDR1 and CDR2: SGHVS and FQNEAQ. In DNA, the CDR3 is TGTGCCAGCAGCTTACCAGGGGGCAATCAGCCCCAGCATTTT. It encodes CASSLPGGNQPQHF.

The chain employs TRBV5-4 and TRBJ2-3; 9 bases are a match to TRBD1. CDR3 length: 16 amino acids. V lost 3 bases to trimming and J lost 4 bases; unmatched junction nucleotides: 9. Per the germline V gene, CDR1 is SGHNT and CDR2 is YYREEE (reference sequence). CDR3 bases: TGTGCCAGCAGCTCCCACGGGACAGGGATCCCAGATACGCAGTATTTT. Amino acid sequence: CASSSHGTGIPDTQYF.

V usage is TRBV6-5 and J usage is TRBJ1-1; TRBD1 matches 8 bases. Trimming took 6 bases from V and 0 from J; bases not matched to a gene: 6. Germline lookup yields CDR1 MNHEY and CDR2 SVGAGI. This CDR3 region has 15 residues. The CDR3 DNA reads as TGTGCCAGCAGGGGACAGGCCATAATGAACACTGAAGCTTTCTTT. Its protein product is CASRGQAIMNTEAFF.

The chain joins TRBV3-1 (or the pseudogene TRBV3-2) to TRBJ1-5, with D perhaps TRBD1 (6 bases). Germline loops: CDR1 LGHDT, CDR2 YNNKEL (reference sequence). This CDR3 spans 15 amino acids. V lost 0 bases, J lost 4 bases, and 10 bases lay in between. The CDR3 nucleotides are TGTGCCAGCAGCCAAGATGCACAGGGAAATCAGCCCCAGCATTTT. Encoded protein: CASSQDAQGNQPQHF.

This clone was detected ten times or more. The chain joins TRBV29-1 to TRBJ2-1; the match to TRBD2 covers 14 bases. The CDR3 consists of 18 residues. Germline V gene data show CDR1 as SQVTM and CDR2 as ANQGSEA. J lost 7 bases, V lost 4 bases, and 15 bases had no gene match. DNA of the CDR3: TGCAGCGTTGTACCGGGACTAGCGGGGGCTGGTGGGAGTAATGAGCAGTTCTTC. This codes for CSVVPGLAGAGGSNEQFF.

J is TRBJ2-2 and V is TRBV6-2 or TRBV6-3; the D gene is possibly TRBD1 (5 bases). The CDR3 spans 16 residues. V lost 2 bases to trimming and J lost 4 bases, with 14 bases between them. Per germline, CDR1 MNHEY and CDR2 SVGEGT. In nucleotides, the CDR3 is TGTGCCAGCAGTTACAGCATTGGGGCCAGCACCGGGGAGCTGTTTTTT. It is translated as CASSYSIGASTGELFF.

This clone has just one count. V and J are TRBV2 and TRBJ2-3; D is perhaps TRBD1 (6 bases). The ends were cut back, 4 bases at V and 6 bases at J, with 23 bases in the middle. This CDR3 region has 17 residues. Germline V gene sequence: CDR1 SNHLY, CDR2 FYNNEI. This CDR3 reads CASSASPGVLPLDTQYF. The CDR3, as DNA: TGTGCCAGCAGTGCCAGCCCAGGGGTTCTACCCTTGGATACGCAGTATTTT.

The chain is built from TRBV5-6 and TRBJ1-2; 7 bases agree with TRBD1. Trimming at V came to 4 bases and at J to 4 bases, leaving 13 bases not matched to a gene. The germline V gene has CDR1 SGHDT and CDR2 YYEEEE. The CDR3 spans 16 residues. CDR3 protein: CASSPDRLIKIYGYTF. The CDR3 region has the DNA TGTGCCAGCAGCCCGGACAGGCTAATAAAAATCTATGGCTACACCTTC.

CDR3 in amino acids: CASSLDLADGYTF. In DNA, the CDR3 is TGCGCCAGCAGCTTGGATCTAGCGGATGGCTACACCTTC. The rearrangement joins TRBV5-1 to TRBJ1-2, with D hard to call. This CDR3 is built from 13 residues. Germline V gene lookup returns CDR1 SGHRS and CDR2 YFSETQ. Trimming cost V 0 bases and J 6 bases, with 9 bases left between them.